Sequencing of this T cell receptor beta chain was carried out in a study of blood T cell repertoires in COVID-19. Trimming took 0 bases from V and 0 from J, leaving 12 bases between them. Germline V lookup: CDR1 KGHSH, CDR2 LQKENI. The CDR3 contains 16 residues. TCRdb keeps only in-frame clones here, not all; method: immunoSEQ multiplex PCR. The data show about 45,000 clones, more than 75% seen once. This TCR was sampled from a man between 70 and 80 years old with active COVID-19. The gene calls are TRBV18 and TRBJ2-7; TRBD2 is a possible D gene (7 bases). What was sequenced was peripheral blood. The CDR3 is CASSPPAGAFSYEQYF. For the CDR3, the DNA is TGTGCCAGCTCACCACCGGCGGGGGCCTTCTCCTACGAGCAGTACTTC.